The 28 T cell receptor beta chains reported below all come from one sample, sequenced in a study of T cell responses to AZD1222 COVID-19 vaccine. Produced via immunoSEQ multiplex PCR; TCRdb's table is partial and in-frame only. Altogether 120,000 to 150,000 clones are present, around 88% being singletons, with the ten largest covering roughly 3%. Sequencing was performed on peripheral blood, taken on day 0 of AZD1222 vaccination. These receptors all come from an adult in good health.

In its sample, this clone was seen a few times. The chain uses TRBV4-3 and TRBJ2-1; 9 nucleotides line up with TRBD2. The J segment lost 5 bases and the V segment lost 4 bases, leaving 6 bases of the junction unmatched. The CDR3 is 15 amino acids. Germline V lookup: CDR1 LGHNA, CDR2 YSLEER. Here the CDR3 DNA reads TGCGCCAGCAGCCCGCTAGCGGGACGGGACAATGAGCAGTTCTTC. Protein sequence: CASSPLAGRDNEQFF.

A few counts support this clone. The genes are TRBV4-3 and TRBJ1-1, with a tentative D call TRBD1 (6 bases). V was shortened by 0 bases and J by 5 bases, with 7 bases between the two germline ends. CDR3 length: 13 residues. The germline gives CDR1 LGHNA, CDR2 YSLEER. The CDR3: CASSQEGGTEAFF. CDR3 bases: TGCGCCAGCAGCCAAGAAGGGGGAACTGAAGCTTTCTTT.

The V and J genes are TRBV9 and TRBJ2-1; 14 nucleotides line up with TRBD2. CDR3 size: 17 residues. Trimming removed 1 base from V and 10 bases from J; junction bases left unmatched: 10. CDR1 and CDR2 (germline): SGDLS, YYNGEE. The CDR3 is CASSVSGGLAGDGEQFF. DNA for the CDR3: TGTGCCAGCAGCGTATCAGGGGGACTAGCGGGAGATGGGGAGCAGTTCTTC.

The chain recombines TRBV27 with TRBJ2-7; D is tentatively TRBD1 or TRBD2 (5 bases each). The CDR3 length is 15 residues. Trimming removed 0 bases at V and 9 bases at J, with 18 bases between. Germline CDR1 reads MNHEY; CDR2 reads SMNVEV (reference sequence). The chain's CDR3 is CASSLSPRDPLGQYF. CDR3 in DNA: TGTGCCAGCAGTTTATCCCCTCGGGACCCACTAGGGCAGTACTTC.

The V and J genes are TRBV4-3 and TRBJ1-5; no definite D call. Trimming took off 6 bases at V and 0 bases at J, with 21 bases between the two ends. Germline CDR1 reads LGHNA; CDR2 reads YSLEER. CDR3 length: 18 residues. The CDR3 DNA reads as TGCGCCAGCAGTTTAGAGGTTTCTAACCCCTATAGCAATCAGCCCCAGCATTTT. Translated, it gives CASSLEVSNPYSNQPQHF.

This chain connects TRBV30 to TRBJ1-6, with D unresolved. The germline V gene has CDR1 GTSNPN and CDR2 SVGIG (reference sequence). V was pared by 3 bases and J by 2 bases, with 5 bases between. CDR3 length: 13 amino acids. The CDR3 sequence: CAWRDTYNSPLHF. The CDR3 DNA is TGTGCCTGGAGAGACACCTATAATTCACCCCTCCACTTT.

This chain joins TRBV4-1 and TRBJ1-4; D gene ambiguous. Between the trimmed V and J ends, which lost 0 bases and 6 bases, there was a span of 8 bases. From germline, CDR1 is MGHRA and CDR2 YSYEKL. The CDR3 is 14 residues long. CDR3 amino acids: CASSQDFWDEKLFF. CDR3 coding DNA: TGCGCCAGCAGCCAAGATTTTTGGGATGAAAAACTGTTTTTT.

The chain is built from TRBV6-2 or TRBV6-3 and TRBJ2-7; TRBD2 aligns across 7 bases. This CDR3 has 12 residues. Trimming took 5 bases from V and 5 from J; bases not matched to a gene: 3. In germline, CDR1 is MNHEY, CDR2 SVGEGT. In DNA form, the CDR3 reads TGTGCCAGCAGTCGGGGAGGGGACGAGCAGTACTTC. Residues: CASSRGGDEQYF.

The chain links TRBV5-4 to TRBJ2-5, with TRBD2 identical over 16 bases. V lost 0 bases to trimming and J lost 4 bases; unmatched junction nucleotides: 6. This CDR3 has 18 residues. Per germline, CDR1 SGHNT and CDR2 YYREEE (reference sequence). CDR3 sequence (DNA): TGTGCCAGCAGCTTGGCCGGGACTAGCGGGAGGGAGGGAGAGACCCAGTACTTC. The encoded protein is CASSLAGTSGREGETQYF.

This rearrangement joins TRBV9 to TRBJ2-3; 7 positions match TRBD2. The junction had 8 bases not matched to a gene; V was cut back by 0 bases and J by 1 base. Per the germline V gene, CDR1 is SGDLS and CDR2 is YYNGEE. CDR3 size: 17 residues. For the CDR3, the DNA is TGTGCCAGCAGCGTAGCACCAGCGGGAAGCCGCACAGATACGCAGTATTTT. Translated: CASSVAPAGSRTDTQYF.

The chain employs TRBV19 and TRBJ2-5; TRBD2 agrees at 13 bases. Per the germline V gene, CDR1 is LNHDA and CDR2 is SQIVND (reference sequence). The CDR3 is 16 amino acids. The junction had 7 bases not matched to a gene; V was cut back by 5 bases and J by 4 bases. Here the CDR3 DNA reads TGTGCCAGTAGTCCTCGGACTAGCGGGAGTGGAGAGACCCAGTACTTC. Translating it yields CASSPRTSGSGETQYF.

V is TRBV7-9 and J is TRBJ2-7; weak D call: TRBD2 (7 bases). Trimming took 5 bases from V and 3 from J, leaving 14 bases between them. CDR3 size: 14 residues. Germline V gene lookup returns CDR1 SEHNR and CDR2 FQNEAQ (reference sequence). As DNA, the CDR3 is TGTGCCAGCAGCCGGGGACTACAGGGCTACGAGCAGTACTTC. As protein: CASSRGLQGYEQYF.

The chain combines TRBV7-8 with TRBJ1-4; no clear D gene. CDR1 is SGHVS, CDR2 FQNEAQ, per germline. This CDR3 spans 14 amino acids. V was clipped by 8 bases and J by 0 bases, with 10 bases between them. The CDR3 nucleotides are TGTGCCAGCTCCCCTTTCACAACTAATGAAAAACTGTTTTTT. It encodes CASSPFTTNEKLFF.

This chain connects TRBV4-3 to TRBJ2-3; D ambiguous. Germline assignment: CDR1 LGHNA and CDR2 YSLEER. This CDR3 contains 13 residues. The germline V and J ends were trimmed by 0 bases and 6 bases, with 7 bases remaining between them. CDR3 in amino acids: CASSQDFLDTQYF. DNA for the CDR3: TGCGCCAGCAGCCAAGATTTTCTCGATACGCAGTATTTT.

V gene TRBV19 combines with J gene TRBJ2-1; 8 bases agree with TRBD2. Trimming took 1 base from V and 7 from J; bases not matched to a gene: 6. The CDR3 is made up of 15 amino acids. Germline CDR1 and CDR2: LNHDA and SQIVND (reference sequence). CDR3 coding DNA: TGTGCCAGTAGTATAGTAGCGGGAATCGGTAATGAGCAGTTCTTC. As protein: CASSIVAGIGNEQFF.

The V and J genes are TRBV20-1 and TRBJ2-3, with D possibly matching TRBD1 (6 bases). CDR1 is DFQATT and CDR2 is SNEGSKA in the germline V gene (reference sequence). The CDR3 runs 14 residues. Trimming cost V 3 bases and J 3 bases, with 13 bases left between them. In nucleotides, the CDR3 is TGCAGTGCTAGTACAGGGCGGCGGACAGATACGCAGTATTTT. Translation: CSASTGRRTDTQYF.

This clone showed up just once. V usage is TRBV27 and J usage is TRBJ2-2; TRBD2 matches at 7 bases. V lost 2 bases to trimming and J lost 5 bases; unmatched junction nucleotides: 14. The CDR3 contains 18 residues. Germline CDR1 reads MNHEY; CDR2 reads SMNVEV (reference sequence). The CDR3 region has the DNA TGTGCCAGCAGTTTAGGTCCCCCTAGCGGTGCGTTGACCGGGGAGCTGTTTTTT. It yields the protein CASSLGPPSGALTGELFF.

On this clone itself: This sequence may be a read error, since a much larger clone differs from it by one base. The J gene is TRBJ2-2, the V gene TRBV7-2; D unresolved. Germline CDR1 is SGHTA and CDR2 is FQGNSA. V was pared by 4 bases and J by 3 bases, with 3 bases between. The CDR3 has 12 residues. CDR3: CASSWDTGELFF. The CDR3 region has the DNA TGTGCCAGCAGCTGGGACACCGGGGAGCTGTTTTTT.

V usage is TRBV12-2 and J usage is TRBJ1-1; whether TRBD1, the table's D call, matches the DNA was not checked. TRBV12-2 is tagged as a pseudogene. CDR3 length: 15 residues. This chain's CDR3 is CASRSPYSRTGEAFF. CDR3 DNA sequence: TGTGCAAGTCGCTCCCCTTATTCACGGACAGGTGAAGCTTTCTTT.

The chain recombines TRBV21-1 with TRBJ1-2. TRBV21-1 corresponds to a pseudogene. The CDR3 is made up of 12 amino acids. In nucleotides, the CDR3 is TGTGCCAGCAGCACCTGTAACTATGGCTACACCTTC. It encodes CASSTCNYGYTF.

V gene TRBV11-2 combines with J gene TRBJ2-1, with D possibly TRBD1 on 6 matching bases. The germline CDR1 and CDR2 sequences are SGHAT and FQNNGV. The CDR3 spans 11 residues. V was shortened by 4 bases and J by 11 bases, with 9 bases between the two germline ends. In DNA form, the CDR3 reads TGTGCCAGCAGCTCCAGGGGACAGCAGTTCTTC. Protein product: CASSSRGQQFF.

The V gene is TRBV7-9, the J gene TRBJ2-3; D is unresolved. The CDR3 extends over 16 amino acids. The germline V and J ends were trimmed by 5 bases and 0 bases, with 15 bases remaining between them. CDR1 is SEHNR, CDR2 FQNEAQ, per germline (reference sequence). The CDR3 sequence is CASSPRPTASTDTQYF. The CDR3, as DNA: TGTGCCAGCAGCCCACGACCCACTGCCAGCACAGATACGCAGTATTTT. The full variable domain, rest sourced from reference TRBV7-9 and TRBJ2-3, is DTGVSQNPRHKITKRGQNVTFRCDPISEHNRLYWYRQTLGQGPEFLTYFQNEAQLEKSRLLSDRFSAERPKGSFSTLEIQRTEQGDSAMYLCASSPRPTASTDTQYFGPGTRLTVL.

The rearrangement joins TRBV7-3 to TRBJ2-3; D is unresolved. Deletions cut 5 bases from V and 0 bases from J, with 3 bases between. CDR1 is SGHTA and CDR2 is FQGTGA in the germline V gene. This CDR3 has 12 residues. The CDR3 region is CASSQSTDTQYF. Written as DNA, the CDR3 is TGTGCCAGCAGCCAGAGCACAGATACGCAGTATTTT.

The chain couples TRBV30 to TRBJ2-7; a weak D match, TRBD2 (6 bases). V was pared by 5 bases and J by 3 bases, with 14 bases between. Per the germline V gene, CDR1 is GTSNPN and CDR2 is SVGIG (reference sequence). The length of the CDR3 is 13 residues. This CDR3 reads CAWGGTLYYEQYF. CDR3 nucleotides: TGTGCCTGGGGCGGGACTCTATACTACGAGCAGTACTTC.

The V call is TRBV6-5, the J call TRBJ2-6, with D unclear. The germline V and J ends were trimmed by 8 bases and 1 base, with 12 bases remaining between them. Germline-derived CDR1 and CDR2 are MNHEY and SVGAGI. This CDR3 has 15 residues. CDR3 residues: CASLQISSGANVLTF. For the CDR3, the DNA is TGTGCCAGCCTCCAGATTTCTTCTGGGGCCAACGTCCTGACTTTC.

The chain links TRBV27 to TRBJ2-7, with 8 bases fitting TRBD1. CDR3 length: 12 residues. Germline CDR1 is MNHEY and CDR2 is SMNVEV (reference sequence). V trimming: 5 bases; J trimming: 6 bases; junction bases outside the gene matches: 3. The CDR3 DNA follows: TGTGCCAGCAGTGGACAGGGAGGCGAGCAGTACTTC. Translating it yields CASSGQGGEQYF.

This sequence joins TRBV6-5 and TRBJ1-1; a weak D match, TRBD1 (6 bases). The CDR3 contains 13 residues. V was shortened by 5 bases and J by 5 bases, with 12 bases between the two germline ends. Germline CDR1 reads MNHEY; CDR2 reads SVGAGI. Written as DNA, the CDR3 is TGTGCCAGCAGTCGGGGGGGCGGAACTGAAGCTTTCTTT. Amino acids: CASSRGGGTEAFF.

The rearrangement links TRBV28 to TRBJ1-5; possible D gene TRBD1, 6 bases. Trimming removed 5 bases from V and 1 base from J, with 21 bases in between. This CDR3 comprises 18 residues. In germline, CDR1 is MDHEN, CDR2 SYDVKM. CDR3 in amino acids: CASSPIGQSRYSNQPQHF. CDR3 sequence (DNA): TGTGCCAGCAGTCCAATTGGACAGTCCCGCTACAGCAATCAGCCCCAGCATTTT.